The entry below gives a single TCR beta chain sequence along with its context. As handled by the study authors: Reference gene primers were amplified, and this amplification served to estimate nucleated cell counts. This table comes from immunoSEQ multiplex PCR, and its TCRdb copy is limited to in-frame clones, with some not included. V and J calls and clone size follow that table, whereas D and trimming were derived from the DNA. Among under 300,000 clones listed, approximately 80% were seen once. This sample was taken from a study of blood T cell repertoires in COVID-19. Study overall: COVID-19 samples collected from the United States, Italy and Spain covered acute and convalescent phases. Sources were T cells, B-cell-depleted T cells, or PBMCs; the material itself was cDNA or gDNA.

CDR3 length: 17 residues. J gave up 2 bases and V 2 bases, and 5 bases lay outside the gene matches. CDR1 SGHVS and CDR2 FQNEAQ come from the germline V gene. This receptor was identified in a woman of 80 years or more with active or convalescent COVID-19. The specimen was peripheral blood. The chain recombines TRBV7-8 with TRBJ1-5; 11 nucleotides line up with TRBD1. CDR3 loop: CASSLRTGGRGNQPQHF. CDR3 nucleotides: TGTGCCAGCAGCTTACGGACAGGGGGCCGGGGCAATCAGCCCCAGCATTTT.